What follows are 26 T cell receptor beta chains derived from one specimen sequenced in a study of spatial heterogeneity in lung cancer. The time point was: sample taken at primary tumor resection. TCRdb used MiXCR to reprocess the 5' RACE reads, holding one entry per CDR3 protein. Of about 48,000 distinct CDR3 sequences in the sample, roughly 5.2% were seen once. This material consisted of PBMCs, taken at surgery. Receptor source: a male donor with early-stage non-small cell lung cancer.

This clonotype was recorded at least ten times. The chain recombines TRBV6-5 with TRBJ2-6, with 8 nucleotides matching TRBD2. Germline V gene data show CDR1 as MNHEY and CDR2 as SVGAGI. The CDR3 extends over 17 amino acids. The ends lost 5 bases at V and 2 bases at J; junction bases unmatched: 8. As DNA, the CDR3 is TGTGCCAGCAGTCGCCCCCCGGGGGGGGCTGGGGCCAACGTCCTGACTTTC. Protein: CASSRPPGGAGANVLTF.

In this sample, this clonotype turned up many times. The gene calls are TRBV6-6 and TRBJ2-5, with a tentative D call TRBD1 (6 bases). The V gene lost 10 bases and the J gene lost 4 bases, with 22 bases spanning the gap. Germline V gene lookup returns CDR1 MNHNY and CDR2 SVGAGI (reference sequence). There are 15 residues in the CDR3. CDR3 amino acids: CATKGVGSTLETQYF. The CDR3 region has the DNA TGTGCCACCAAGGGGGTGGGGAGTACTCTAGAGACCCAGTACTTC.

There are many counts of this clonotype. The chain uses TRBV7-9 and TRBJ1-6; D is ambiguous. CDR1 and CDR2 (germline): SEHNR, FQNEAQ (reference sequence). The CDR3 loop spans 14 amino acids. The ends were cut back, 5 bases at V and 9 bases at J, with 14 bases in the middle. CDR3 in DNA: TGTGCCAGCAGCACTTCCCTTGGGCCTTCACCCCTCCACTTT. This encodes CASSTSLGPSPLHF.

This clonotype was observed many times. V usage is TRBV18 and J usage is TRBJ2-7; D call uncertain. Looked up from germline, CDR1 is KGHSH and CDR2 is LQKENI. This CDR3 has 17 amino acids. With 0 bases removed from V and 2 bases from J, the gap between germline ends came to 17 bases. The CDR3 protein is CASSPPWAGTRPYEQYF. CDR3 nucleotides: TGTGCCAGCTCACCACCGTGGGCAGGAACCAGGCCCTACGAGCAGTACTTC.

This clonotype was detected many times. The chain joins TRBV6-1 to TRBJ2-5; D uncertain. V gave up 2 bases and J gave up 1 base, with 5 bases separating them. The CDR3 loop spans 13 amino acids. The V gene's germline CDR1 is MNHNS and CDR2 SASEGT. CDR3 loop: CASSESSQETQYF. The DNA of the CDR3 is TGTGCCAGCAGTGAATCTAGCCAAGAGACCCAGTACTTC.

The table lists this clonotype with many counts. The rearrangement joins TRBV27 to TRBJ2-1; D not certain. Trimming left V 6 bases short and J 2 bases short, with 5 bases between. The germline V gene encodes CDR1 MNHEY and CDR2 SMNVEV (reference sequence). CDR3 length: 12 residues. In DNA, the CDR3 is TGTGCCAGCAGCACACCCTACAATGAGCAGTTCTTC. Its translation: CASSTPYNEQFF.

This clonotype occurred many times. The chain is built from TRBV10-3 and TRBJ1-2; D gene unclear. Germline loops: CDR1 ENHRY, CDR2 SYGVKD. V was cut by 3 bases and J by 4 bases, with 6 bases left in between. This CDR3 spans 12 amino acids. The CDR3 spells CAISEPVYGYTF. As DNA, the CDR3 is TGTGCCATCAGTGAACCGGTCTATGGCTACACCTTC.

This clonotype has at least ten counts. This sequence joins TRBV6-1 and TRBJ2-2, with D possibly TRBD1 on 7 matching bases. V was trimmed by 7 bases and J by 4 bases, leaving 10 bases between them. Germline V gene sequence: CDR1 MNHNS, CDR2 SASEGT. This CDR3 region has 13 residues. The CDR3 DNA reads TGTGCCAGCACGGAGGGGGCCACCGGGGAGCTGTTTTTT. This translates into CASTEGATGELFF.

This clonotype was seen many times. The genes are TRBV7-9 and TRBJ1-1; TRBD1 matches at 8 bases. With V trimmed by 5 bases and J by 4 bases, 15 bases remained unmatched. Germline CDR1 SEHNR, CDR2 FQNEAQ (reference sequence). The CDR3 runs 17 residues. The CDR3 region has the DNA TGTGCCAGCAGCCTGAAGGGCAGGGGGCGCCTTGGCACTGAAGCTTTCTTT. It codes for CASSLKGRGRLGTEAFF.

This clonotype was seen at least ten times. V usage is TRBV7-2 and J usage is TRBJ2-1; TRBD2 matches 8 bases. The CDR3 totals 15 residues. With V trimmed by 5 bases and J by 2 bases, 5 bases remained unmatched. Germline V gene lookup returns CDR1 SGHTA and CDR2 FQGNSA. The CDR3 loop reads CASSPGAGAYNEQFF. CDR3 in DNA: TGTGCCAGCAGCCCCGGAGCGGGGGCCTACAATGAGCAGTTCTTC.

In its sample, this clonotype was seen many times. The chain joins TRBV9 to TRBJ1-4, with D unclear. From germline, CDR1 is SGDLS and CDR2 YYNGEE. The CDR3 totals 16 residues. The V end was cut by 0 bases, the J end by 6 bases, with 15 bases between. The CDR3 spells CASSVGWSVIDEKLFF. CDR3 bases: TGTGCCAGCAGCGTAGGTTGGTCGGTAATTGATGAAAAACTGTTTTTT. Based on the CDR3 plus reference TRBV9 and TRBJ1-4, the full variable domain is DSGVTQTPKHLITATGQRVTLRCSPRSGDLSVYWYQQSLDQGLQFLIQYYNGEERAKGNILERFSAQQFPDLHSELNLSSLELGDSALYFCASSVGWSVIDEKLFFGSGTQLSVL.

This clonotype was found many times. V gene TRBV2 combines with J gene TRBJ1-1; the D gene is possibly TRBD1 (5 bases). V was cut by 2 bases and J by 4 bases, with 11 bases left in between. This CDR3 spans 14 amino acids. The germline V gene encodes CDR1 SNHLY and CDR2 FYNNEI. The CDR3, as DNA: TGTGCCAGCAGTGAATTCTGGGGGGGCACTGAAGCTTTCTTT. Translation: CASSEFWGGTEAFF.

The sample holds many counts of this clonotype. V gene TRBV20-1 combines with J gene TRBJ1-1, with D uncertain. Germline CDR1 reads DFQATT; CDR2 reads SNEGSKA (reference sequence). The CDR3 runs 10 residues. V gave up 4 bases and J gave up 6 bases, with 6 bases separating them. The chain's CDR3 is CSAKRAEAFF. Written as DNA, the CDR3 is TGCAGTGCTAAAAGAGCTGAAGCTTTCTTT.

The CDR3 is CASSPAGGETQYF. Here the CDR3 DNA reads TGTGCCAGCAGTCCAGCGGGAGGAGAGACCCAGTACTTC. The chain couples TRBV12-3 or TRBV12-4 to TRBJ2-5, with TRBD2 matching 9 bases. V lost 5 bases to trimming and J lost 4 bases; unmatched junction nucleotides: 2. This CDR3 has 13 residues.

Ten or more counts support this clonotype. This sequence joins TRBV10-3 and TRBJ2-3; 8 bases match TRBD1. CDR1 and CDR2 from the germline V gene are ENHRY and SYGVKD. V was clipped by 7 bases and J by 0 bases; unmatched bases: 15. The CDR3 totals 18 residues. For the CDR3, the DNA is TGTGCCATCACCCAGTCGATAATTCGACAGGGGAGCACAGATACGCAGTATTTT. Residues: CAITQSIIRQGSTDTQYF.

This clonotype was seen ten or more times. The chain links TRBV5-1 to TRBJ2-1, with TRBD2 matching over 8 bases. Trimming at V came to 4 bases and at J to 7 bases, leaving 13 bases not matched to a gene. The CDR3 runs 16 residues. Germline V gene sequence: CDR1 SGHRS, CDR2 YFSETQ. In DNA, the CDR3 is TGCGCCAGCAGCCCACCTAGGGAGCGGGAGTTGAATGAGCAGTTCTTC. Translating it yields CASSPPRERELNEQFF.

Comment on this clonotype: A much larger clone sits a single nucleotide away, making a read error possible. The chain is built from TRBV18 and TRBJ1-2, with TRBD1 as a possible D gene (5 bases). CDR3 length: 13 amino acids. Looked up from germline, CDR1 is KGHSH and CDR2 is LQKENI. CDR3 region: CACSPQGSYGYTF. CDR3 coding DNA: TGTGCCTGCTCACCTCAGGGAAGCTATGGCTACACCTTC. Full variable domain (missing parts from reference TRBV18 and TRBJ1-2): NAGVMQNPRHLVRRRGQEARLRCSPMKGHSHVYWYRQLPEEGLKFMVYLQKENIIDESGMPKERFSAEFPKEGPSILRIQQVVRGDSAAYFCACSPQGSYGYTFGSGTRLTVV.

This clonotype was observed a few times. The CDR3, as DNA: TGTGCCAGCAGTCAGCGGACAGGGGGAGGTCAGCCCCAGCATTTT. It encodes CASSQRTGGGQPQHF. This rearrangement joins TRBV27 to TRBJ1-5; TRBD1 agrees at 10 bases. The CDR3 contains 15 residues. Trimming took 5 bases from V and 6 from J; bases not matched to a gene: 7. The germline CDR1 and CDR2 sequences are MNHEY and SMNVEV (reference sequence).

Of note for this clonotype: This may come from a read error, since a much larger clone is one base off. The V and J genes are TRBV28 and TRBJ2-1; D remains unclear. This CDR3 has 11 residues. The germline V gene has CDR1 MDHEN and CDR2 SYDVKM. In DNA, the CDR3 is TGTGCCAGACCCGGCTACGATGAGCAGTTCTTC. It is translated as CARPGYDEQFF.

V and J are TRBV4-3 and TRBJ2-1, with D perhaps matching TRBD1 or TRBD2 (5 bases each). CDR1 is LGHNA and CDR2 is YSLEER in the germline V gene. The CDR3 runs to 16 residues. The V and J ends lost 0 bases and 4 bases respectively, with 13 bases between them. CDR3: CASSQEAGWGYNEQFF. Here the CDR3 DNA reads TGCGCCAGCAGCCAAGAAGCAGGGTGGGGGTACAATGAGCAGTTCTTC.

To note about this clonotype: This sequence may be a read error, since a much larger clone differs from it by one base. The CDR3 sequence: CSARWGEQYF. CDR3 sequence (DNA): TGCAGTGCTAGGTGGGGGGAGCAGTACTTC. The V and J genes are TRBV20-1 and TRBJ2-7, with D perhaps TRBD1 or TRBD2 (5 bases each). CDR1 and CDR2 (germline): DFQATT, SNEGSKA (reference sequence). The CDR3 is 10 amino acids. The ends were cut back, 3 bases at V and 7 bases at J, with 7 bases in the middle.

Ten or more counts support this clonotype. The V call is TRBV5-4, the J call TRBJ1-1; D perhaps matches TRBD1 (5 bases). The germline gives CDR1 SGHNT, CDR2 YYREEE (reference sequence). Trimming took off 1 base at V and 3 bases at J, with 10 bases between the two ends. CDR3 length: 14 amino acids. The CDR3 DNA is TGTGCCAGCAGCTTGTCCTGGGGCGACACTGAAGCTTTCTTT. This codes for CASSLSWGDTEAFF.

This clonotype was counted many times. The chain joins TRBV7-2 to TRBJ2-1; no definite D call. Germline lookup yields CDR1 SGHTA and CDR2 FQGNSA. Deletions cut 2 bases from V and 3 bases from J, with 8 bases between. CDR3 size: 14 residues. CDR3 DNA: TGTGCCAGCAGCTTATCGAAGAGCTACAATGAGCAGTTCTTC. Amino acids: CASSLSKSYNEQFF.

This clonotype was picked up many times. The chain uses TRBV20-1 and TRBJ2-2; D might be TRBD1 or TRBD2, each matching 5 bases. V dropped 2 bases and J dropped 6 bases, with 13 bases sitting between them. The CDR3 runs to 14 residues. Germline values: CDR1 DFQATT, CDR2 SNEGSKA (reference sequence). CDR3 amino acids: CSARPYMGAGELFF. The DNA for the CDR3 is TGCAGTGCTAGACCTTACATGGGGGCCGGGGAGCTGTTTTTT.

The chain employs TRBV7-8 and TRBJ1-1, with D unresolved. The CDR3 length is 16 residues. Trimming pared 5 bases from V and 5 bases from J, leaving 21 bases between. Germline CDR1 and CDR2: SGHVS and FQNEAQ. The CDR3: CASSPIPDTGGTEAFF. The CDR3 DNA follows: TGTGCCAGCAGCCCAATCCCCGACACGGGTGGGACTGAAGCTTTCTTT.

In this sample, this clonotype turned up many times. The gene calls are TRBV6-1 and TRBJ2-2, with 9 positions matching TRBD1. The V gene end was trimmed by 6 bases and the J gene end by 5 bases; junction bases not matched to a gene: 10. CDR1 is MNHNS and CDR2 is SASEGT in the germline V gene. This CDR3 is built from 16 residues. As DNA, the CDR3 is TGTGCCAGCAGCAGGACAGGGGCTTTGCGGACCGGGGAGCTGTTTTTT. This codes for CASSRTGALRTGELFF.